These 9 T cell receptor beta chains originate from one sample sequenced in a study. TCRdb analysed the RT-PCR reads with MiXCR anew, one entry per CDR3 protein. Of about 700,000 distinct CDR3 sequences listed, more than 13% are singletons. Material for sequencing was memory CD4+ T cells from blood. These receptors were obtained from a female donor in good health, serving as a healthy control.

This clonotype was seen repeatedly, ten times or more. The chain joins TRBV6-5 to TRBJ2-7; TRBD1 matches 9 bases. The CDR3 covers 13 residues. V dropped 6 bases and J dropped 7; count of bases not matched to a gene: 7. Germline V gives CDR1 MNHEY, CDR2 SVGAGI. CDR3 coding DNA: TGTGCCAGCAGCCTACAGGGGGCCGTAGAGCAGTACTTC. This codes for CASSLQGAVEQYF.

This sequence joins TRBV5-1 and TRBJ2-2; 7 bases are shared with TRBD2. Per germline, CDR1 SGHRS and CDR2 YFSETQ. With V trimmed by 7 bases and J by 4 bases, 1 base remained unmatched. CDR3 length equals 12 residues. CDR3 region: CASGRATGELFF. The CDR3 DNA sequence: TGCGCCAGCGGGAGGGCCACCGGGGAGCTGTTTTTT.

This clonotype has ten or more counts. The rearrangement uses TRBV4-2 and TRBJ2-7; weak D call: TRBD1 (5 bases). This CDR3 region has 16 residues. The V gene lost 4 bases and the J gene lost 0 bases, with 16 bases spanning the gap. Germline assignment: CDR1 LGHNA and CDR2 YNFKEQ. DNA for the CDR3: TGTGCCAGCAGCCGACGACTGACAGAGTTCTCCTACGAGCAGTACTTC. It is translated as CASSRRLTEFSYEQYF.

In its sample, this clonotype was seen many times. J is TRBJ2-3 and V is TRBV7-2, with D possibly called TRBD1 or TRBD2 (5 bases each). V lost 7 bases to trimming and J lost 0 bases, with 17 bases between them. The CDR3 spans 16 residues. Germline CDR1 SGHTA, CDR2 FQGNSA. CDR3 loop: CASIGQAVASTDTQYF. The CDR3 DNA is TGTGCCAGCATCGGACAAGCGGTTGCTAGCACAGATACGCAGTATTTT.

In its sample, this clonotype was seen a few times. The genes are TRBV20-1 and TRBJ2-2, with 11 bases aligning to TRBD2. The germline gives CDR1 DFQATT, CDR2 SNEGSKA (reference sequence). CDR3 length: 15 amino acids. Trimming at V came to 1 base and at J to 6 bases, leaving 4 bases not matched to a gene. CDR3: CSARGLAGGAGELFF. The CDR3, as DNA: TGCAGTGCTAGAGGTCTAGCGGGGGGCGCCGGGGAGCTGTTTTTT.

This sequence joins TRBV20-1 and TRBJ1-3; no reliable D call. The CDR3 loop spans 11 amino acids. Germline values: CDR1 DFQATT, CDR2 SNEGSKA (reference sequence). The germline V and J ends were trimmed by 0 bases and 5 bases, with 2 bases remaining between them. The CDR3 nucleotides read TGCAGTGCTAGAGATCGAAACACCATATATTTT. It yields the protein CSARDRNTIYF.

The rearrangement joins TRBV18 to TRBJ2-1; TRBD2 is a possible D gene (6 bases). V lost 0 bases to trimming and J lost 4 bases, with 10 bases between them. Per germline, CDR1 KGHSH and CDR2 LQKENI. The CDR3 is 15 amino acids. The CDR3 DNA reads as TGTGCCAGCTCACCACCGGGCGGGACTTACAATGAGCAGTTCTTC. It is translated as CASSPPGGTYNEQFF.

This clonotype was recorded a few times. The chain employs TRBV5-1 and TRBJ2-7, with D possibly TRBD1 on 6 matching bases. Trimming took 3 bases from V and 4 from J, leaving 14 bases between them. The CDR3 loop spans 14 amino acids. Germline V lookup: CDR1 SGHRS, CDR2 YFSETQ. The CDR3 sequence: CASSSGQTWYEQYF. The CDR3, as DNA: TGCGCCAGCAGCTCGGGACAAACATGGTACGAGCAGTACTTC.

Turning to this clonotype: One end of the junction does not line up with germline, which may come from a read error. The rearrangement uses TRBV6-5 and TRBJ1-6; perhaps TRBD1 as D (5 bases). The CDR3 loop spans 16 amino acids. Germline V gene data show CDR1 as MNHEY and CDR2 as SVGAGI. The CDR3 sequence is CASSRDPGGRNLPLHF. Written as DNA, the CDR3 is TGTGCCAGCAGCCGAGACCCGGGGGGGAGGAATTTACCCCTCCACTTT.